This TCR beta chain was captured by sequencing in a study of blood T cell repertoires in COVID-19. Sequencing used immunoSEQ multiplex PCR; TCRdb keeps in-frame clones, though not all of them. The table includes some 250,000 clones, about 91% detected once. Researchers sorted participants into cohorts using their self-reported clinical history. Sequenced input: PBMCs or T cells enriched from blood (not recorded which). The clonotype comes from a human donor in a cohort exposed to, infected with or recovered from COVID-19 (not recorded which). The donor label of this sample is uncertain.

CDR3 residues: CAWSRGQSSGNTIYF. The CDR3 coding sequence is TGTGCCTGGAGTCGGGGACAGAGCTCTGGAAACACCATATATTTT. The chain joins TRBV30 to TRBJ1-3; 7 bases are a match to TRBD1. CDR3 size: 15 residues. Germline CDR1 GTSNPN, CDR2 SVGIG (reference sequence). The J segment lost 0 bases and the V segment lost 2 bases, leaving 4 bases of the junction unmatched.